This T cell receptor (beta chain) was recorded in a study of CD8 T cells in Susac syndrome (dated by TCRdb to 2018 to 2020). Turning to the overall study: The study used repertoire sequencing to test whether antigen drove CD8+ T cell activation and differentiation in Susac syndrome. The study compared CD8+ T cell repertoire clonality among over ten healthy donors, about 14 Susac syndrome patients and some 16 multiple sclerosis patients. Paper-wide results and their limitations: The study acknowledged that relatively few individuals were included in the TCR sequencing and HLA analysis.

Peripheral blood CD8+ and CD4+ T cells from healthy donors, Susac syndrome patients and multiple sclerosis patients were profiled by high-throughput TCR beta sequencing. Treatment-naive patients with stable or active relapsing-remitting disease fulfilling revised McDonald criteria were used as multiple sclerosis controls. Bulk CD8+ and CD4+ T cells were purified magnetically by negative isolation, whereas CD8+ TEMRA cells were enriched by FACS. Blood was drawn into EDTA tubes, processed within 24 hours, and PBMCs were isolated by density gradient centrifugation. PBMCs destined for TCR sequencing were cryopreserved in liquid nitrogen and later thawed in a 37 °C water bath. A purity of at least 90% was achieved for sorted or isolated CD4+, CD8+ and CD8+ TEMRA cells. About this clonotype itself: Its antigen remains undetermined. No base quality values were provided; no much bigger clone lies one nucleotide off.

RNA was extracted with the RNeasy kit and about 0.45 to 1 ug was reverse transcribed using random hexamers. The immunoSEQ multiplex PCR assay, which covers 54 Vbeta and 13 Jbeta segments, was used to amplify TCR beta CDR3 regions. To correct PCR amplification bias, a synthetic template baseline was used for both primer optimization and computational correction. Processing in the source paper ran as follows. Reads were annotated to V, D and J genes per IMGT and analyzed with immunoSEQ Analyzer, keeping only productive sequences. Clonality was computed as one minus Shannon entropy normalized by log2 of the number of productive unique sequences. For each patient and control, public and private clones were evaluated within the 100 most prevalent clones. Susac-specific clones were defined as absent from healthy and MS cohorts, around 1,000 published viral clones and other ImmuneACCESS disease sequences. TCRdb's own reprocessing of the public reads used fastp at Q25 and MiXCR and kept productive beta chains. Rows merge per CDR3 protein into single entries with the most common DNA and genes. TCRdb assigned the V and J calls; the authors' analysis was not used. The sample table lists approximately 300,000 distinct CDR3 sequences, 75% to 85% of them with a count of one. The ten most abundant clones make up 0.2% to 0.25% of the sample.

The CDR3 covers 15 residues, taking in both the cysteine and the phenylalanine. The entry retains the CDR3 DNA only, 45 bases that are in frame from base 1. As encoded in the germline V gene, CDR1 is SGHTA while CDR2 is FQGNSA. The junction carries 14 bases between V and J, which are trimmed by 6 bases and 2 bases respectively. This chain joins TRBV7-2 to TRBJ2-1; the D gene is perhaps TRBD2, on 6 matching bases. This TCR was sampled from a human donor with multiple sclerosis. Sequencing used CD8+ T cells from PBMCs. The nucleotide sequence is given as TGTGCCAGCAGTCGACTAGTTATAACCTACAATGAGCAGTTCTTC. The translation is CASSRLVITYNEQFF.